The sequence of this TCR beta chain was determined in a study of CD8+CD57+ T cells in acquired aplastic anemia. Across the study: Sorted CD4+ and CD8+ cells gave an average of approximately 3 ug of DNA. General observations from the study: Researchers reported that CD8+ Simpson's diversity was not significantly different in patients versus controls. The study identified roughly 29 CD8+ CDR3 sequences shared by patients and controls.

TCR beta VDJ and CDR3 profiling used genomic DNA as template. From the reads, TCRdb called clonotypes with MiXCR, one entry per CDR3 protein. The repertoire holds 110,000 or so distinct CDR3 sequences, with under 60% as singletons. With 1 base removed from V and 8 bases from J, the gap between germline ends came to 6 bases. The CDR3 is 12 residues long. In this sample, this clonotype turned up many times. Its antigen remains unidentified. Flow cytometry had shown expanded CD8+CD57+ cells in the patients chosen for sequencing. Patients were treatment-naive when blood was sampled. The chain links TRBV12-3 or TRBV12-4 to TRBJ2-1; D not resolved. Sequenced input: sorted CD4+, CD8+, or CD8+CD57+ T cells (not recorded which) from PBMCs. The receptor was isolated from a human donor with aplastic anemia. The CDR3, as DNA: TGTGCCAGCAGTTTAGGTCGCTATGAGCAGTTCTTC. As protein: CASSLGRYEQFF.